This TCR beta chain originates from a study of OX40 agonist ivuxolimab in advanced cancers. About the research overall: Each dose-escalation patient presented with hepatocellular carcinoma, melanoma, renal cell or head and neck cancer. Points from the study as a whole: Clonal expansion was seen in CD4+ and CD8+ blood T cells by week 6 at 0.1 to 3.0 mg/kg. Not determined was the antigen specificity of the expanded peripheral T cells.

Germline V gene data show CDR1 as MNHEY and CDR2 as SMNVEV (reference sequence). Trimming removed 4 bases from V and 5 bases from J; junction bases left unmatched: 8. The CDR3 consists of 16 residues. Here immunoSEQ multiplex PCR was the method, and the copy in TCRdb shows in-frame clones only, minus some. Of some 16,000 clones listed, 70% to 90% are singletons. Worth noting for this clone: Its antigen is still unknown.

A history of autoimmune disease or systemic immunosuppression excluded patients. The receptor comes from an adult with an advanced solid tumor such as melanoma, head and neck, liver or kidney cancer. The chain carries TRBV27 and TRBJ2-2, with TRBD1 identical over 9 bases. The sample was CD4+ or CD8+ T cells sorted from blood, taken in a trial of the OX40 agonist ivuxolimab. The CDR3 sequence is CASSSGYRGQTGELFF. The CDR3 nucleotides read TGTGCCAGCAGTTCCGGTTACAGGGGGCAAACCGGGGAGCTGTTTTTT.